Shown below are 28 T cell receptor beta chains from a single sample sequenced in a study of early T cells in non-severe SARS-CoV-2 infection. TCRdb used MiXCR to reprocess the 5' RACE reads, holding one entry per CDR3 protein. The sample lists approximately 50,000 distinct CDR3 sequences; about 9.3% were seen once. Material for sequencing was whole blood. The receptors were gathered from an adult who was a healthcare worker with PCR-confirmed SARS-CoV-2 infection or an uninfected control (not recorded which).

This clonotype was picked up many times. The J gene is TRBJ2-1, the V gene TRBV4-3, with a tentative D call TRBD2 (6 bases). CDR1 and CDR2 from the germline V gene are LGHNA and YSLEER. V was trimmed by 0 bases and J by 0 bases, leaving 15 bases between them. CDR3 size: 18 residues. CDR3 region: CASSQEWDWYFSYNEQFF. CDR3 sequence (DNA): TGCGCCAGCAGCCAAGAGTGGGACTGGTACTTCTCCTACAATGAGCAGTTCTTC.

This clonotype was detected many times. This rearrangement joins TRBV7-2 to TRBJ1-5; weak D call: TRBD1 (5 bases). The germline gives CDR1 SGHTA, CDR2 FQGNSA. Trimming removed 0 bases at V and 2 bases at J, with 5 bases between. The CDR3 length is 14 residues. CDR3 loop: CASSLAGGNQPQHF. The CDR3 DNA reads TGTGCCAGCAGCTTAGCAGGGGGCAATCAGCCCCAGCATTTT.

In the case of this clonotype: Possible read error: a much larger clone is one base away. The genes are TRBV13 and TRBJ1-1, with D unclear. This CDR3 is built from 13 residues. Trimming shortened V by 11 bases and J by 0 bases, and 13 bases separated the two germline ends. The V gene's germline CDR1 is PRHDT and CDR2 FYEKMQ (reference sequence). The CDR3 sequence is CAGTPSLNTEAFF. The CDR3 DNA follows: TGTGCCGGCACCCCCAGCCTGAACACTGAAGCTTTCTTT.

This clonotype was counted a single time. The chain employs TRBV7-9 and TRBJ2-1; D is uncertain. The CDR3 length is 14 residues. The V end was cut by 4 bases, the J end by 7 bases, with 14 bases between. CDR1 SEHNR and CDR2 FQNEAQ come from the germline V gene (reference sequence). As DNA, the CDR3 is TGTGCCAGCAGCTCAGGAGCCCTGGGAAATGAGCAGTTCTTC. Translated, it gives CASSSGALGNEQFF.

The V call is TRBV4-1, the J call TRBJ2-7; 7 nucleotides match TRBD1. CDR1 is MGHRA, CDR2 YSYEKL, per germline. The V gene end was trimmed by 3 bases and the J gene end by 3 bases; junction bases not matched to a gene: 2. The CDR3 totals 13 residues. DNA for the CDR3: TGCGCCAGCAGCCAGGGGACAGTCTACGAGCAGTACTTC. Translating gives CASSQGTVYEQYF.

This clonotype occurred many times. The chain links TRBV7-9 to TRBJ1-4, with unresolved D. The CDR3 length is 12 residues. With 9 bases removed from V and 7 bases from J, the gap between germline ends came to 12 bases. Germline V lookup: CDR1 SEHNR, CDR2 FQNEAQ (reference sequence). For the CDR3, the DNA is TGTGCCAGTACGGGCACGGGTGAAAAACTGTTTTTT. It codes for CASTGTGEKLFF.

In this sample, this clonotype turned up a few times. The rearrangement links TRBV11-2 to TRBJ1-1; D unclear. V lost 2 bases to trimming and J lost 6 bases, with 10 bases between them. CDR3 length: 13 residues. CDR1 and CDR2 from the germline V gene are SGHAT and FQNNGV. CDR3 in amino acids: CASSLINSAEAFF. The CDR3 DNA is TGTGCCAGCAGCTTAATAAACAGCGCTGAAGCTTTCTTT.

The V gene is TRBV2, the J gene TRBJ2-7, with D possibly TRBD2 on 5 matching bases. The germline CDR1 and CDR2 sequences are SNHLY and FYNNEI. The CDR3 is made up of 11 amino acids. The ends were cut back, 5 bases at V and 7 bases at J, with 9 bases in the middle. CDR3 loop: CASSPPGEQYF. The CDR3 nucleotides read TGTGCCAGCAGTCCCCCGGGGGAGCAGTACTTC.

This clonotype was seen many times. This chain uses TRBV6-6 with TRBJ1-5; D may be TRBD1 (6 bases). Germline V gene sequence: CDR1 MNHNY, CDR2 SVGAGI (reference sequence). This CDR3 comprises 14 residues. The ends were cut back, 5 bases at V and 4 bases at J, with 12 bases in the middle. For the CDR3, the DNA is TGTGCCAGCAGTATGACAGGTATGAATCAGCCCCAGCATTTT. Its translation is CASSMTGMNQPQHF.

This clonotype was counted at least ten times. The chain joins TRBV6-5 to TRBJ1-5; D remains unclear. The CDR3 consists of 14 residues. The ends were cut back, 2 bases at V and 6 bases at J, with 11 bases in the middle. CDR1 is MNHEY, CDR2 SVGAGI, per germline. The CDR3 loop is CASSYGSNGQPQHF. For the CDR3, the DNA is TGTGCCAGCAGTTACGGTTCAAATGGTCAGCCCCAGCATTTT.

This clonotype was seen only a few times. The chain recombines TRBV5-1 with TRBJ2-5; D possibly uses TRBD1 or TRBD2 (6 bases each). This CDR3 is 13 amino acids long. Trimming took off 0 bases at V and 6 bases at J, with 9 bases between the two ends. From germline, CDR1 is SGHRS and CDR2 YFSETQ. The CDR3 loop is CASSLGRGQTQYF. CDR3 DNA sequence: TGCGCCAGCAGCTTGGGCCGGGGGCAGACCCAGTACTTC.

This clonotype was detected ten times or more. The CDR3 DNA sequence: TGTGCCAGCAGCCTAACTCCCGAAGCCGGGGAGCTGTTTTTT. Translated: CASSLTPEAGELFF. This sequence joins TRBV3-1 and TRBJ2-2; D is uncertain. CDR1 is LGHDT and CDR2 is YNNKEL in the germline V gene (reference sequence). This CDR3 comprises 14 residues. The ends were cut back, 4 bases at V and 6 bases at J, with 12 bases in the middle. The whole variable domain, filled in from reference TRBV3-1 and TRBJ2-2, reads DTAVSQTPKYLVTQMGNDKSIKCEQNLGHDTMYWYKQDSKKFLKIMFSYNNKELIINETVPNRFSPKSPDKAHLNLHINSLELGDSAVYFCASSLTPEAGELFFGEGSRLTVL.

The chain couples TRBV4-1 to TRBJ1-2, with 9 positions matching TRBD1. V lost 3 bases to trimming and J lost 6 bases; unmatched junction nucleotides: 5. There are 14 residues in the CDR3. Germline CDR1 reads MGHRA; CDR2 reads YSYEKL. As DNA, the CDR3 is TGCGCCAGCAGCCACCACAGGGGGCGGAATGGCTACACCTTC. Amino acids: CASSHHRGRNGYTF.

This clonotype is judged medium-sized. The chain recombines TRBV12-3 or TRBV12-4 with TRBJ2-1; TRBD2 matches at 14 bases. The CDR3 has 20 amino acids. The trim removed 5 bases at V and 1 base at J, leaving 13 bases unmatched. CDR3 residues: CASSLGLAGAMRDSYNEQFF. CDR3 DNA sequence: TGTGCCAGCAGTCTGGGACTAGCGGGAGCTATGAGGGATTCCTACAATGAGCAGTTCTTC.

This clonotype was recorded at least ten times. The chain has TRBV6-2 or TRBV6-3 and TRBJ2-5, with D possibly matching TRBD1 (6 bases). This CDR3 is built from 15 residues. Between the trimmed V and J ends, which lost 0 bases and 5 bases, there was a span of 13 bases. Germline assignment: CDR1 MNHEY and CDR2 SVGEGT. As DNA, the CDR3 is TGTGCCAGCAGTTACTCGCGGACAGCGGTTGAGACCCAGTACTTC. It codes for CASSYSRTAVETQYF.

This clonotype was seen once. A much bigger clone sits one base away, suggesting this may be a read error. Written as DNA, the CDR3 is TGTGCCAGCGGCCAAAGAGTGTGGAATGAGCAGTTCTTC. Translating it yields CASGQRVWNEQFF. This rearrangement joins TRBV14 to TRBJ2-1; D is unresolved. Per the germline V gene, CDR1 is SGHDN and CDR2 is FVKESK. The CDR3 length is 13 residues.

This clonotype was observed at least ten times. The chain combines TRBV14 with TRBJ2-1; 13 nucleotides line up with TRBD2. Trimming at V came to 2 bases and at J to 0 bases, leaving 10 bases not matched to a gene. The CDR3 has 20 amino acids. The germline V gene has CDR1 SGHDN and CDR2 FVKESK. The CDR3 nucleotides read TGTGCCAGCAGCCAAATACGCCCAGGACTAGCGGGAGTCTCCTACAATGAGCAGTTCTTC. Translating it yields CASSQIRPGLAGVSYNEQFF. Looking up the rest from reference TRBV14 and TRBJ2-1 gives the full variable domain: EAGVTQFPSHSVIEKGQTVTLRCDPISGHDNLYWYRRVMGKEIKFLLHFVKESKQDESGMPNNRFLAERTGGTYSTLKVQPAELEDSGVYFCASSQIRPGLAGVSYNEQFFGPGTRLTVL.

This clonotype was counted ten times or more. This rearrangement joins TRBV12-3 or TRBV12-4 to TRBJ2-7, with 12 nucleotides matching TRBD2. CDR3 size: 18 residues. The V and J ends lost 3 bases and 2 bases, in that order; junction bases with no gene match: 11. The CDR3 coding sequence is TGTGCCAGCAGTTTGCGGACTAGCGGGACTCTCCTTACCTACGAGCAGTACTTC. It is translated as CASSLRTSGTLLTYEQYF.

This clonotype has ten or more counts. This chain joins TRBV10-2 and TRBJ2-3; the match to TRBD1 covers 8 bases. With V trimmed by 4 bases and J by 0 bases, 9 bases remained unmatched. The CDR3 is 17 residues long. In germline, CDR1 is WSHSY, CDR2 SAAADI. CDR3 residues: CASSVTGDLTSTDTQYF. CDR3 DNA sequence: TGCGCCAGCAGTGTGACAGGGGACCTTACGAGCACAGATACGCAGTATTTT.

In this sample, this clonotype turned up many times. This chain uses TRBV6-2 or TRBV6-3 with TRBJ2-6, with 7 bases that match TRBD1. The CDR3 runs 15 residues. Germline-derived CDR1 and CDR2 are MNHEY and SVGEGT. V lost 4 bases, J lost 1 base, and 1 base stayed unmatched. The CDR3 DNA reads TGTGCCAGCAGTTTACAGGGGTCTGGGGCCAACGTCCTGACTTTC. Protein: CASSLQGSGANVLTF.

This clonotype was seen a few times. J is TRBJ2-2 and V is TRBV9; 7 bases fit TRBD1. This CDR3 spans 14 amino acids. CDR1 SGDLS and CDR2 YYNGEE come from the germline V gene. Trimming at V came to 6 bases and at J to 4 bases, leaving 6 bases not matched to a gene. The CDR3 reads CASNLQGSTGELFF. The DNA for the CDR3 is TGTGCCAGCAACCTACAGGGGAGCACCGGGGAGCTGTTTTTT.

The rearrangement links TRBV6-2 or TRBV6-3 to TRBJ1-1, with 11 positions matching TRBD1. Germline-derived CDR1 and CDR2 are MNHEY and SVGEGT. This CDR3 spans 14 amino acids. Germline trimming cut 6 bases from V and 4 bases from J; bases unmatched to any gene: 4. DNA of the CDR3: TGTGCCAGCAGAACCGGGACAGGGGGCACTGAAGCTTTCTTT. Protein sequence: CASRTGTGGTEAFF.

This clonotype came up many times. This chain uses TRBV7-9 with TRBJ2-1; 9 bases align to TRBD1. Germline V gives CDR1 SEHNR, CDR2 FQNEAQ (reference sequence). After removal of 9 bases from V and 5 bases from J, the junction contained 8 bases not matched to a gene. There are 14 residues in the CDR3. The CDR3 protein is CASHRTGANNEQFF. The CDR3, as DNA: TGTGCCAGTCACAGGACAGGGGCAAACAATGAGCAGTTCTTC.

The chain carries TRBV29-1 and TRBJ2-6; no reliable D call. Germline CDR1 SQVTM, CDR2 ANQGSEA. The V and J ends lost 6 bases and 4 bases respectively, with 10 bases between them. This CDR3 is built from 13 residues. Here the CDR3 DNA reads TGCAGCGTAGATGGCACCGGGGCCAACGTCCTGACTTTC. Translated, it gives CSVDGTGANVLTF.

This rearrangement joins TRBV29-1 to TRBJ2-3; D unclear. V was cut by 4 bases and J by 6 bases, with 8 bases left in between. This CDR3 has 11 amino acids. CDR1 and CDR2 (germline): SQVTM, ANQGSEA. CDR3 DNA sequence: TGCAGCGTTGTCAGGACGGATACGCAGTATTTT. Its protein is CSVVRTDTQYF.

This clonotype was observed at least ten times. The DNA of the CDR3 is TGTGCCAGCAGTTACTCCACACAGGGGGCTGCGCAAGAGACCCAGTACTTC. Protein sequence: CASSYSTQGAAQETQYF. The rearrangement links TRBV6-2 or TRBV6-3 to TRBJ2-5; 9 bases agree with TRBD1. Germline V gene lookup returns CDR1 MNHEY and CDR2 SVGEGT. With 0 bases clipped from V and 2 bases from J, the junction kept 7 bases outside the gene matches. The CDR3 extends over 17 amino acids.

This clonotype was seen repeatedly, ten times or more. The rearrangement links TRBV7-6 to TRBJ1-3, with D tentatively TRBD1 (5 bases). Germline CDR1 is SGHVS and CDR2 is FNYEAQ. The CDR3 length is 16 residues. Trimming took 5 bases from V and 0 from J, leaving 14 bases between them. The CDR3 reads CASSPRVGGSGNTIYF. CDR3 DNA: TGTGCCAGCAGCCCTAGAGTGGGGGGCTCTGGAAACACCATATATTTT. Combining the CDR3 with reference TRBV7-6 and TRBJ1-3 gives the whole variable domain GAGVSQSPRYKVTKRGQDVALRCDPISGHVSLYWYRQALGQGPEFLTYFNYEAQQDKSGLPNDRFSAERPEGSISTLTIQRTEQRDSAMYRCASSPRVGGSGNTIYFGEGSWLTVV.

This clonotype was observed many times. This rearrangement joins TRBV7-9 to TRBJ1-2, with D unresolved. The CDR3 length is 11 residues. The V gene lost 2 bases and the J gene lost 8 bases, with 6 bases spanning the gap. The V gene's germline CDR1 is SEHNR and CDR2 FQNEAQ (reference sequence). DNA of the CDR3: TGTGCCAGCAGCTTAAAAGGGGGCTACACCTTC. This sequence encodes CASSLKGGYTF.